This TCR beta chain was captured in a study of cytomegalovirus exposure and HLA in healthy donors. Overall study findings and caveats: TCR beta chains numbering roughly 150 were designated cytomegalovirus-associated. With later analysis, a missense DCLRE1C variant became linked to TCR beta V- and J-gene trimming. Highly shared variants forming one cluster were likely a sequencing artifact. Later work showed greater clonal expansion in HLA-associated TCR beta chains than in equally common others.

This PCR relied on a set of 60 Vbeta primers and 13 Jbeta primers. Clones were sequenced by immunoSEQ multiplex PCR, and TCRdb holds only the in-frame ones, with some missing. Of about 150,000 clones in the sample, around 80% are singletons; the top ten hold 1.5% to 2%. CDR1 is ENHRY, CDR2 SYGVKD, per germline. V was clipped by 1 base and J by 4 bases; unmatched bases: 8. CDR3 length: 16 residues. There are a few counts of this clone. Antigen specificity is unknown. The chain links TRBV10-3 to TRBJ1-1; 8 nucleotides align to TRBD1. The origin of this receptor is a man between 40 and 49 years old in good health and CMV-seronegative. The sequencing input was PBMCs. The DNA for the CDR3 is TGTGCCATCAGTGAGTTCGTAGAGACAGGGGTCACTGAAGCTTTCTTT. Its protein product is CAISEFVETGVTEAFF.